This T cell receptor (beta chain) is drawn from a study of Graves' ophthalmopathy and Graves' hyperthyroidism. This CDR3 spans 14 amino acids. The junction had 7 bases not matched to a gene; V was cut back by 5 bases and J by 3 bases. The germline CDR1 and CDR2 sequences are MNHEY and SMNVEV (reference sequence). Patients were left out if they had other autoimmune diseases, uncontrolled infections, pregnancy or lactation. PBMCs were obtained from about 9.5 ml of fresh peripheral blood. General observations from the study: A model of 13 signatures distinguished ophthalmopathy from stable hyperthyroidism at 85% to 90% sensitivity and 70% to 84% specificity. The authors also found most expanded thyroid clonotypes above 0.001 frequency in blood.

RNA transcripts provided the template for amplifying TCR beta CDR3 regions. HTBI primers served in a first-round RT-PCR, which a second-round multiplex PCR followed. MiXCR was run by TCRdb on the multiplex PCR reads, yielding one entry per CDR3 protein. Of 350,000 to 450,000 distinct CDR3 sequences in the sample, roughly 18% are singletons; the top ten hold approximately 1.4%. This clonotype was counted many times. What it recognizes is unknown. The chain combines TRBV27 with TRBJ2-7; 7 positions match TRBD1. The TCR was taken from a woman aged 18-29 years with Graves' ophthalmopathy. Material: peripheral blood. The CDR3 here is CASSPRDRYYEQYF. The CDR3 DNA follows: TGTGCCAGCAGTCCCCGGGACAGATACTACGAGCAGTACTTC.